Listed below are T cell receptor beta chains from one sample, sequenced in a study of control samples from healthy donors and cancer patients. Sequencing used immunoSEQ multiplex PCR; TCRdb keeps in-frame clones, though not all of them. The data hold around 130,000 clones, with 70% to 90% observed a single time. Sequencing input: blood. The receptors were sampled from a man in his forties or fifties in good health. Both conserved end residues are part of each CDR3. Each record gives: V gene, D gene, clone size, J gene, CDR3 protein, CDR3 DNA. A D gene is named only where the DNA matches it firmly. Size is stated for part of the rows, as once, few or many counts, or as a class when the clone is expanded.

V gene: TRBV2; D gene: -; clone size: -; J gene: TRBJ2-1; CDR3 protein: CASSEGTYYNEQFF; CDR3 DNA: TGTGCCAGCAGTGAAGGGACATACTACAATGAGCAGTTCTTC
V gene: TRBV11-3; D gene: TRBD2; clone size: -; J gene: TRBJ2-5; CDR3 protein: CASSPGWGGGAGRQETQYF; CDR3 DNA: TGTGCCAGCAGCCCAGGTTGGGGAGGAGGAGCGGGGCGTCAAGAGACCCAGTACTTC
V gene: TRBV9; D gene: TRBD1; clone size: -; J gene: TRBJ1-2; CDR3 protein: CASSVARQGAGYGYTF; CDR3 DNA: TGTGCCAGCAGCGTAGCACGGCAGGGGGCAGGGTATGGCTACACCTTC
V gene: TRBV30; D gene: -; clone size: -; J gene: TRBJ1-2; CDR3 protein: CAWDPEEGIYGYTF; CDR3 DNA: TGTGCCTGGGATCCTGAGGAGGGGATCTATGGCTACACCTTC
V gene: TRBV5-1; D gene: TRBD2; clone size: -; J gene: TRBJ2-1; CDR3 protein: CASSLAGGSSYNEQFF; CDR3 DNA: TGCGCCAGCAGCTTGGCCGGGGGGAGCTCCTACAATGAGCAGTTCTTC
V gene: TRBV6-4; D gene: -; clone size: -; J gene: TRBJ2-1; CDR3 protein: CASSDSRGPSSRYNEQFF; CDR3 DNA: TGTGCCAGCAGTGACTCCCGAGGACCCTCCTCAAGGTACAATGAGCAGTTCTTC
V gene: TRBV20-1; D gene: -; clone size: -; J gene: TRBJ1-6; CDR3 protein: CSASGGTGNSRYSPLHF; CDR3 DNA: TGCAGTGCTAGTGGGGGAACAGGGAACTCCCGGTATTCACCCCTCCACTTT
V gene: TRBV6-6; D gene: -; clone size: -; J gene: TRBJ2-7; CDR3 protein: CASSYILDYEQYF; CDR3 DNA: TGTGCCAGCAGTTACATCTTGGACTACGAGCAGTACTTC
V gene: TRBV27; D gene: -; clone size: -; J gene: TRBJ1-6; CDR3 protein: CASSFGRADSPLHF; CDR3 DNA: TGTGCCAGCAGTTTTGGCAGGGCCGATTCACCCCTCCACTTT
V gene: TRBV7-2; D gene: -; clone size: -; J gene: TRBJ1-4; CDR3 protein: CASSATRTTNEKLFF; CDR3 DNA: TGTGCCAGCAGTGCCACGAGGACAACTAATGAAAAACTGTTTTTT
V gene: TRBV30; D gene: -; clone size: -; J gene: TRBJ2-3; CDR3 protein: CAWSVTSPTDTQYF; CDR3 DNA: TGTGCCTGGAGTGTGACAAGTCCCACAGATACGCAGTATTTT
V gene: TRBV20-1; D gene: -; clone size: -; J gene: TRBJ1-1; CDR3 protein: CSASWVRGEAFF; CDR3 DNA: TGCAGTGCTAGTTGGGTCCGAGGTGAAGCTTTCTTT
V gene: TRBV18; D gene: TRBD2; clone size: -; J gene: TRBJ2-3; CDR3 protein: CASSPGLAGSDTQYF; CDR3 DNA: TGTGCCAGCTCACCCGGACTAGCGGGGTCAGATACGCAGTATTTT
V gene: TRBV2; D gene: TRBD1; clone size: -; J gene: TRBJ1-2; CDR3 protein: CASREITTGDLGYTF; CDR3 DNA: TGTGCCAGCAGAGAAATCACAACAGGGGATCTTGGCTACACCTTC
V gene: TRBV18; D gene: -; clone size: -; J gene: TRBJ2-2; CDR3 protein: CASSAARGETGELFF; CDR3 DNA: TGTGCCAGCTCAGCTGCGAGGGGCGAGACCGGGGAGCTGTTTTTT
V gene: TRBV5-1; D gene: -; clone size: -; J gene: TRBJ2-3; CDR3 protein: CASSLGGVGGADTQYF; CDR3 DNA: TGCGCCAGCAGCTTGGGTGGTGTAGGGGGAGCAGATACGCAGTATTTT
V gene: TRBV5-4; D gene: -; clone size: -; J gene: TRBJ1-1; CDR3 protein: CASRLGGGRTEAFF; CDR3 DNA: TGTGCCAGCAGGCTCGGGGGCGGTCGGACTGAAGCTTTCTTT
V gene: TRBV13; D gene: TRBD1; clone size: few; J gene: TRBJ2-1; CDR3 protein: CASSLVGQGGDEQFF; CDR3 DNA: TGTGCCAGCAGCTTAGTAGGACAGGGTGGCGATGAGCAGTTCTTC
V gene: TRBV11-3; D gene: TRBD1; clone size: -; J gene: TRBJ2-3; CDR3 protein: CASSLGDSATDTQYF; CDR3 DNA: TGTGCCAGCAGCTTAGGGGACAGTGCGACAGATACGCAGTATTTT
V gene: TRBV3-1/TRBV3-2; D gene: -; clone size: -; J gene: TRBJ2-1; CDR3 protein: CASSWTVWGSGEQFF; CDR3 DNA: TGTGCCAGCAGCTGGACCGTGTGGGGAAGCGGTGAGCAGTTCTTC
V gene: TRBV27; D gene: -; clone size: -; J gene: TRBJ2-7; CDR3 protein: CASSLSRTAPEQYF; CDR3 DNA: TGTGCCAGCAGTTTATCGAGGACAGCGCCCGAGCAGTACTTC
V gene: TRBV28; D gene: TRBD1; clone size: -; J gene: TRBJ1-5; CDR3 protein: CASSIGQGNQPQHF; CDR3 DNA: TGTGCCAGCAGTATAGGACAGGGCAATCAGCCCCAGCATTTT
V gene: TRBV27; D gene: TRBD1; clone size: once; J gene: TRBJ2-7; CDR3 protein: CASSLGSGQSYEQYF; CDR3 DNA: TGTGCCAGCAGTTTAGGCTCGGGACAGTCCTACGAGCAGTACTTC
V gene: TRBV7-2; D gene: -; clone size: -; J gene: TRBJ2-7; CDR3 protein: CASSLVSDSPAYEQYF; CDR3 DNA: TGTGCCAGCAGCTTAGTCTCCGACAGTCCAGCCTACGAGCAGTACTTC
V gene: TRBV5-4; D gene: TRBD2; clone size: -; J gene: TRBJ2-2; CDR3 protein: CASSNGLADTGELFF; CDR3 DNA: TGTGCCAGCAGCAACGGACTAGCGGATACCGGGGAGCTGTTTTTT
V gene: TRBV24-1; D gene: -; clone size: -; J gene: TRBJ2-2; CDR3 protein: CATSDFGVDANTGELFF; CDR3 DNA: TGTGCCACCAGTGATTTCGGGGTTGACGCGAACACCGGGGAGCTGTTTTTT
V gene: TRBV2; D gene: -; clone size: once; J gene: TRBJ1-6; CDR3 protein: CASRRDGDNSPLHF; CDR3 DNA: TGTGCCAGCAGGAGGGACGGTGATAATTCACCCCTCCACTTT
V gene: TRBV19; D gene: -; clone size: -; J gene: TRBJ1-1; CDR3 protein: CASSIASGSYLSIENTEAFF; CDR3 DNA: TGTGCCAGTAGTATAGCATCGGGCAGCTACTTGAGTATAGAGAACACTGAAGCTTTCTTT
V gene: TRBV9; D gene: -; clone size: -; J gene: TRBJ2-2; CDR3 protein: CASSVGFAYRDTGELFF; CDR3 DNA: TGTGCCAGCAGCGTAGGTTTTGCTTACAGGGACACCGGGGAGCTGTTTTTT
V gene: TRBV19; D gene: -; clone size: few; J gene: TRBJ2-3; CDR3 protein: CASSWAQGDTQYF; CDR3 DNA: TGTGCCAGTAGTTGGGCCCAGGGGGATACGCAGTATTTT
V gene: TRBV4-1; D gene: TRBD1; clone size: -; J gene: TRBJ2-1; CDR3 protein: CASSQVGTGVGEQFF; CDR3 DNA: TGCGCCAGCAGCCAGGTCGGGACAGGGGTTGGTGAGCAGTTCTTC
V gene: TRBV5-4; D gene: -; clone size: -; J gene: TRBJ1-6; CDR3 protein: CASSPSVIGGSPLHF; CDR3 DNA: TGTGCCAGCAGCCCGTCGGTGATTGGGGGTTCACCCCTCCACTTT
V gene: TRBV12-3/TRBV12-4; D gene: -; clone size: -; J gene: TRBJ1-1; CDR3 protein: CASSLRVTEAFF; CDR3 DNA: TGTGCCAGCAGTTTGAGGGTGACTGAAGCTTTCTTT
V gene: TRBV9; D gene: TRBD2; clone size: -; J gene: TRBJ2-7; CDR3 protein: CASSAGGPHYEQYF; CDR3 DNA: TGTGCCAGCAGCGCGGGGGGACCGCACTACGAGCAGTACTTC